What follows are 18 T cell receptor beta chains derived from one specimen sequenced in a study of OX40 agonist ivuxolimab in advanced cancers. The data were produced by immunoSEQ multiplex PCR, yet TCRdb's version contains in-frame clones alone and is incomplete. The sample lists under 80,000 clones; around 89% were seen once. The sample here was CD4+ or CD8+ T cells sorted from blood, taken in a trial of the OX40 agonist ivuxolimab. The receptor set was obtained from an adult with an advanced solid tumor such as melanoma, head and neck, liver or kidney cancer.

The V gene is TRBV5-1, the J gene TRBJ1-4; D gene unclear. Deletions cut 0 bases from V and 7 bases from J, with 4 bases between. This CDR3 contains 12 residues. Per germline, CDR1 SGHRS and CDR2 YFSETQ. The CDR3 nucleotides read TGCGCCAGCAGCTTGGAAGCTGAAAAACTGTTTTTT. This encodes CASSLEAEKLFF.

There are a few counts of this clone. The rearrangement joins TRBV28 to TRBJ1-5; 7 nucleotides match TRBD1. Germline V gene lookup returns CDR1 MDHEN and CDR2 SYDVKM. The CDR3 runs 15 residues. V lost 6 bases to trimming and J lost 2 bases; unmatched junction nucleotides: 7. The CDR3 reads CASSSGGLGNQPQHF. Here the CDR3 DNA reads TGTGCCAGCAGCTCAGGGGGATTGGGCAATCAGCCCCAGCATTTT.

The genes are TRBV28 and TRBJ1-2; 7 nucleotides align to TRBD1. Germline CDR1 is MDHEN and CDR2 is SYDVKM. The length of the CDR3 is 14 residues. V lost 6 bases, J lost 1 base, and 5 bases stayed unmatched. The CDR3 here is CASRLQGSNYGYTF. In nucleotides, the CDR3 is TGTGCCAGCAGACTACAGGGGAGTAACTATGGCTACACCTTC.

The V gene is TRBV27, the J gene TRBJ1-2; 7 bases fit TRBD1. The CDR3 extends over 14 amino acids. The V segment lost 5 bases and the J segment 4 bases; nucleotides outside the gene matches: 7. Germline V gene sequence: CDR1 MNHEY, CDR2 SMNVEV (reference sequence). CDR3 DNA: TGTGCCAGCAGTAACCCCGGGACAGTCTATGGCTACACCTTC. This gives the protein CASSNPGTVYGYTF.

This sequence joins TRBV5-4 and TRBJ1-1, with D perhaps matching TRBD1 (6 bases). Trimming removed 3 bases at V and 4 bases at J, with 13 bases between. Per the germline V gene, CDR1 is SGHNT and CDR2 is YYREEE (reference sequence). The CDR3 runs to 14 residues. CDR3 region: CASSYSGAVTEAFF. CDR3 DNA: TGTGCCAGCAGCTATTCAGGGGCAGTCACTGAAGCTTTCTTT.

V gene TRBV4-1 combines with J gene TRBJ2-7, with D possibly TRBD1 on 5 matching bases. V was shortened by 1 base and J by 0 bases, with 16 bases between the two germline ends. The CDR3 length is 17 residues. Germline CDR1 and CDR2: MGHRA and YSYEKL. The CDR3 spells CASSQGSGSVISYEQYF. CDR3 nucleotides: TGCGCCAGCAGCCAAGGGTCAGGGTCGGTAATCTCCTACGAGCAGTACTTC.

This clone occurred once. The V and J genes are TRBV19 and TRBJ2-7; 9 nucleotides agree with TRBD2. Germline trimming cut 6 bases from V and 6 bases from J; bases unmatched to any gene: 12. CDR1 LNHDA and CDR2 SQIVND come from the germline V gene (reference sequence). The CDR3 contains 15 residues. DNA of the CDR3: TGTGCCAGTAGCTACCAAGCGGGAGGTTTGGTCGAGCAGTACTTC. Its translation is CASSYQAGGLVEQYF.

V is TRBV14 and J is TRBJ2-2; 7 nucleotides agree with TRBD1. The CDR3 consists of 14 residues. With 6 bases clipped from V and 5 bases from J, the junction kept 6 bases outside the gene matches. Germline V lookup: CDR1 SGHDN, CDR2 FVKESK. The CDR3 DNA sequence: TGTGCCAGCAGACGGGGACAGAGAACCGGGGAGCTGTTTTTT. It yields the protein CASRRGQRTGELFF. Complete variable domain (other parts from reference TRBV14 and TRBJ2-2): EAGVTQFPSHSVIEKGQTVTLRCDPISGHDNLYWYRRVMGKEIKFLLHFVKESKQDESGMPNNRFLAERTGGTYSTLKVQPAELEDSGVYFCASRRGQRTGELFFGEGSRLTVL.

V is TRBV19 and J is TRBJ1-4, with a possible D match to TRBD1 (5 bases). The CDR3 loop spans 16 amino acids. CDR1 is LNHDA, CDR2 SQIVND, per germline (reference sequence). V dropped 7 bases and J dropped 5 bases, with 20 bases sitting between them. The CDR3 loop is CASKTALRSWNEKLFF. CDR3 nucleotide sequence: TGTGCCAGTAAGACAGCATTGAGAAGTTGGAATGAAAAACTGTTTTTT.

The chain links TRBV6-4 to TRBJ2-1; 11 bases are shared with TRBD2. CDR1 is MRHNA and CDR2 is SNTAGT in the germline V gene. CDR3 length: 17 residues. V lost 0 bases and J lost 5; bases outside the gene matches: 6. The CDR3: CASSDSTGTSGHNEQFF. The CDR3 DNA reads as TGTGCCAGCAGTGACTCTACCGGGACTAGCGGACACAATGAGCAGTTCTTC.

The genes are TRBV21-1 and TRBJ1-5; the listed D gene, TRBD1, was not tested against the DNA. TRBV21-1 is shown as a pseudogene. This CDR3 contains 15 residues. CDR3 DNA sequence: TGTGCCAGCAGCACGCGACAGGGAGGCAATCAGCCCCAGCATTTT. Translating gives CASSTRQGGNQPQHF.

The chain employs TRBV7-2 and TRBJ1-1; 7 nucleotides match TRBD1. The CDR3 totals 16 residues. CDR1 SGHTA and CDR2 FQGNSA come from the germline V gene. J gave up 4 bases and V 1 base, and 9 bases lay outside the gene matches. CDR3 bases: TGTGCCAGCAGCTTAGGGAGGGGGCGCGTTGGCACTGAAGCTTTCTTT. It translates to CASSLGRGRVGTEAFF.

The V gene is TRBV28, the J gene TRBJ1-5, with 11 bases lining up with TRBD1. The CDR3 has 15 amino acids. Germline V gene data show CDR1 as MDHEN and CDR2 as SYDVKM. J was trimmed by 5 bases and V by 6 bases; bases with no gene match: 6. The CDR3 bases are TGTGCCAGCAGCGGGACAGGGGGTTTCGATCAGCCCCAGCATTTT. This codes for CASSGTGGFDQPQHF.

V and J are TRBV5-1 and TRBJ1-5, with D possibly TRBD1 on 6 matching bases. The CDR3 has 15 residues. Germline V gene data show CDR1 as SGHRS and CDR2 as YFSETQ. With 1 base removed from V and 2 bases from J, the gap between germline ends came to 10 bases. CDR3 in DNA: TGCGCCAGCAGCTTGCAGTCAGGGGGCAATCAGCCCCAGCATTTT. This codes for CASSLQSGGNQPQHF.

CDR3: CASSVGLAEYNEQFF. DNA of the CDR3: TGTGCCAGCAGCGTAGGACTAGCGGAGTACAATGAGCAGTTCTTC. The chain employs TRBV9 and TRBJ2-1; the match to TRBD2 covers 9 bases. Germline CDR1 is SGDLS and CDR2 is YYNGEE. The CDR3 extends over 15 amino acids. The J segment lost 4 bases and the V segment lost 0 bases, leaving 2 bases of the junction unmatched.

The chain has TRBV7-9 and TRBJ2-3; 9 bases agree with TRBD2. CDR1 and CDR2 from the germline V gene are SEHNR and FQNEAQ (reference sequence). The CDR3 consists of 15 residues. V lost 5 bases and J lost 5; bases outside the gene matches: 8. The CDR3 spells CASSPLAGFGDTQYF. The CDR3 DNA reads TGTGCCAGCAGCCCGCTAGCGGGGTTTGGAGATACGCAGTATTTT.

The CDR3 DNA reads TGTGCCAGCTCACCAATCCGACGTGACGTCCTGACTTTC. Protein: CASSPIRRDVLTF. This chain uses TRBV18 with TRBJ2-6; D is undetermined. Germline lookup yields CDR1 KGHSH and CDR2 LQKENI. The CDR3 covers 13 residues. V was trimmed by 2 bases and J by 11 bases, leaving 10 bases between them.

Notes on this clone: The sample contains more than one DNA sequence encoding this CDR3. The chain carries TRBV18 and TRBJ1-1, with a weak D call TRBD1 (5 bases). V lost 0 bases to trimming and J lost 11 bases, with 19 bases between them. In germline, CDR1 is KGHSH, CDR2 LQKENI. The CDR3 totals 15 residues. CDR3 loop: CASSPPRDGRVEAFF. As DNA, the CDR3 is TGTGCCAGCTCACCACCTAGGGACGGAAGGGTTGAGGCTTTCTTT.